The rows below give T cell receptor beta chains drawn from one sample of a study of vaccination effects on CD4 cells after COVID-19. No cognate antigen is known for these TCRs. This table comes from immunoSEQ multiplex PCR, and its TCRdb copy is limited to in-frame clones, with some not included. Counted here are about 54,000 clones, roughly 70% occurring once; the ten biggest clones make up approximately 20%. The sequenced sample was CD4+ T cells from PBMCs cultured with SARS-CoV-2 spike peptides, obtained before COVID-19 vaccination. The receptors were gathered from a human donor who received a COVID-19 vaccine. CDR3s include the opening cysteine and the closing phenylalanine or tryptophan. The order of the fields is clone size, V gene, J gene, D gene, CDR3 DNA, CDR3 protein. A D gene is named only where the DNA matches it firmly. Where a row states a size, it is once, few, many or the class of an expanded clone; other rows omit it.

-	TRBV5-6	TRBJ2-1	TRBD2	TGTGCCAGCAGCATAGCGGGAGGGCCCTACAATGAGCAGTTCTTC	CASSIAGGPYNEQFF
few	TRBV28	TRBJ1-4	-	TGTGCCAGCAGTTTCGCGGGCAGGGGATCAACTAATGAAAAACTGTTTTTT	CASSFAGRGSTNEKLFF
-	TRBV6-6	TRBJ1-2	-	TGTGCCAGCAGTTACGGGCGCAGCGATGGCTACACCTTC	CASSYGRSDGYTF
-	TRBV25-1	TRBJ1-4	-	TGTGCCAGCAGATTGGACGGAAGGAATGAAAAACTGTTTTTT	CASRLDGRNEKLFF
-	TRBV4-3	TRBJ2-3	TRBD1	TGCGCCAGCAGCCAAGGGGACAGCCGCACAGATACGCAGTATTTT	CASSQGDSRTDTQYF
-	TRBV2	TRBJ2-1	-	TGTGCCAGCACCCCCCTTCCGGGGAGCCTTGGCAATGAGCAGTTCTTC	CASTPLPGSLGNEQFF
-	TRBV12-3/TRBV12-4	TRBJ2-2	-	TGTGCCAGCACCGTCCTCAACACCGGGGAGCTGTTTTTT	CASTVLNTGELFF
-	TRBV28	TRBJ1-1	-	TGTGCCAGCAGTTTTGAGGACAGCCTGAACACTGAAGCTTTCTTT	CASSFEDSLNTEAFF
-	TRBV27	TRBJ1-2	-	TGTGCCAGCAGTTTATTCGGACGTGTGTTATATGGCTACACCTTC	CASSLFGRVLYGYTF
few	TRBV18	TRBJ2-5	TRBD2	TGTGCCAGCTCACCACTGGGAGGGCGAGAGACCCAGTACTTC	CASSPLGGRETQYF
-	TRBV6-5	TRBJ1-5	-	TGTGCCAGCAGGCAGGGGTTTAGCAATCAGCCCCAGCATTTT	CASRQGFSNQPQHF
-	TRBV24-1	TRBJ2-1	TRBD1	TGTGCCACCAGTGATTTGGCCGGACAGGGTGACAATGAGCAGTTCTTC	CATSDLAGQGDNEQFF
-	TRBV4-1	TRBJ2-7	-	TGCGCCAGCAGCCCACGAGACAGGTCGGGAACCTACGAGCAGTACTTC	CASSPRDRSGTYEQYF
-	TRBV21-1	TRBJ1-4	-	TGTGCCAGCAGCAAAGACAATTCGACTAATGAAAAACTGTTTTTT	CASSKDNSTNEKLFF
-	TRBV18	TRBJ2-2	-	TGTGCCAGCTCACCTAGGGACAACGGGGAGCTGTTTTTT	CASSPRDNGELFF
-	TRBV28	TRBJ2-1	-	TGTGCCAGCAGGCTGGGCCAGCGGCGCTCCTACAATGAGCAGTTCTTC	CASRLGQRRSYNEQFF
-	TRBV27	TRBJ1-2	TRBD1	TGTGCCAGCAGGGGGACAGCGCCTAACTATGGCTACACCTTC	CASRGTAPNYGYTF
-	TRBV5-1	TRBJ1-3	-	TGCGCCAGCAGTCAGGGACACCGGAGCTCTGGAAACACCATATATTTT	CASSQGHRSSGNTIYF
-	TRBV20-1	TRBJ2-7	-	TGCAGTGCTAGTTCCAGACTTCTCTCCTACGAGCAGTACTTC	CSASSRLLSYEQYF
-	TRBV6-1	TRBJ1-1	-	TGTGCCAGCAGTGAAGCGCCTTACACTGAAGCTTTCTTT	CASSEAPYTEAFF
once	TRBV25-1	TRBJ2-3	TRBD2	TGTGCCAGCAGGAGGGGACTAGCGGGAGATACGCAGTATTTT	CASRRGLAGDTQYF
-	TRBV6-5	TRBJ1-2	TRBD1	TGTGCCAGCAGTATACAGGGGGAGAGTGGCTACACCTTC	CASSIQGESGYTF
-	TRBV6-5	TRBJ2-2	-	TGTGCCAGCAGCGACTCGGGATCCTCTACCGGGGAGCTGTTTTTT	CASSDSGSSTGELFF
-	TRBV10-3	TRBJ2-7	-	TGTGCCAGCTCGGAGGACTACGAGCAGTACTTC	CASSEDYEQYF
-	TRBV12-3/TRBV12-4	TRBJ1-2	-	TGTGCCAGCAGTTTAGGGGGTGGCTATGGCTACACCTTC	CASSLGGGYGYTF
-	TRBV5-1	TRBJ2-1	-	TGCGCCAGCAGTACCGGGACTCACATGGACAATGAGCAGTTCTTC	CASSTGTHMDNEQFF
-	TRBV19	TRBJ1-5	TRBD1	TGTGCCAGTGGCGGGACAGGGCTTCAGCCCCAGCATTTT	CASGGTGLQPQHF
-	TRBV18	TRBJ1-3	-	TGTGCCAGCTCACCCAACCCTCCGGGACGAATCTCTGGAAACACCATATATTTT	CASSPNPPGRISGNTIYF
-	TRBV29-1	TRBJ1-2	-	TGCAGCGTCACCTCGGGGGTGGGCTATGGCTACACCTTC	CSVTSGVGYGYTF
once	TRBV7-6	TRBJ2-3	-	TGTGCCAGCAGCCCAAGTGGCGGGAAGACAGATACGCAGTATTTT	CASSPSGGKTDTQYF
once	TRBV6-1	TRBJ1-4	-	TGTGCCAGCAGTGAAAACCGGGCCACTAATGAAAAACTGTTTTTT	CASSENRATNEKLFF
few	TRBV3-1/TRBV3-2	TRBJ1-6	-	TGTGCCAGCAGCCGCTGGATGGAGGGGGCCTATAATTCACCCCTCCACTTT	CASSRWMEGAYNSPLHF
-	TRBV9	TRBJ2-6	-	TGTGCCAGCAGCGTAGATGGCGGAGCCTCTGGGGCCAACGTCCTGACTTTC	CASSVDGGASGANVLTF
-	TRBV10-3	TRBJ1-1	-	TGTGCCATCAGTCCAGGGGTGGAGGAAGCTTTCTTT	CAISPGVEEAFF
-	TRBV6-5	TRBJ2-6	-	TGTGCCAGCGGGAGCTCTGGGGCCAACGTCCTGACTTTC	CASGSSGANVLTF
once	TRBV30	TRBJ2-6	-	TGTGCCTGGAGAAACTCTGGGGCCAACGTCCTGACTTTC	CAWRNSGANVLTF
-	TRBV30	TRBJ1-1	-	TGTGCCTGGAACAGGGAGAACACTGAAGCTTTCTTT	CAWNRENTEAFF
-	TRBV3-1/TRBV3-2	TRBJ1-2	-	TGTGCCAGCAGCCAAGTCGGGGGACGGAACTATGGCTACACCTTC	CASSQVGGRNYGYTF
-	TRBV5-1	TRBJ2-1	TRBD2	TGCGCCAGCAGCTTGTTAGGGACTAGCAATGAGCAGTTCTTC	CASSLLGTSNEQFF
few	TRBV5-1	TRBJ1-1	-	TGCGCCAGCAGCTTGGGTACGGGACAGAACACTGAAGCTTTCTTT	CASSLGTGQNTEAFF
-	TRBV27	TRBJ2-3	-	TGTGCCAGCAGTTTAACGAACAGGGTTGGGACAGATACGCAGTATTTT	CASSLTNRVGTDTQYF
-	TRBV18	TRBJ1-5	-	TGTGCCAGCTCACCCTCGGGACCTCTTAGCAATCAGCCCCAGCATTTT	CASSPSGPLSNQPQHF
-	TRBV7-2	TRBJ1-2	-	TGTGCCAGCAGCTTAGCGCAAACAGGAGAGGGCTACACCTTC	CASSLAQTGEGYTF
-	TRBV6-5	TRBJ1-6	-	TGTGCCAGCAGTCCTGCGGGTTATAATTCACCCCTCCACTTT	CASSPAGYNSPLHF
-	TRBV6-6	TRBJ1-5	-	TGTGCCAGCAGTCGTAAGTGGCAGGGAGGAGGGGTATATAGCAATCAGCCCCAGCATTTT	CASSRKWQGGGVYSNQPQHF
-	TRBV6-5	TRBJ2-5	TRBD2	TGTGGGTCCGGACTAGCGGGAGGGGTAGGGACCCAGTACTTC	CGSGLAGGVGTQYF
-	TRBV6-6	TRBJ1-4	-	TGTGCCAGCCTAAAAGGGGCGATGAGCGAAAAACTGTTTTTT	CASLKGAMSEKLFF
-	TRBV18	TRBJ2-1	-	TGTGCCAGCTCACCAGGCAGCTCCTACAATGAGCAGTTCTTC	CASSPGSSYNEQFF
few	TRBV5-1	TRBJ2-1	TRBD2	TGCGCCAGCAGCTTTCGACTAGCGGCCAGCTCCTACAATGAGCAGTTCTTC	CASSFRLAASSYNEQFF